The sequence of this T cell receptor (beta chain) was determined in a study of blood T cell repertoires in COVID-19. The wider study: Some COVID-19 samples were acute and others convalescent; all came from the United States, Italy and Spain. Nucleic acid was either cDNA or gDNA, and it came from T cells, B-cell-depleted T cells, or PBMCs.

Original processing methods: Amplification of reference gene primers provided the estimated nucleated cell counts. Assay used: immunoSEQ multiplex PCR; TCRdb lists only in-frame clones, some missing. V, J and clone size are taken as reported in that table, and D and trimming were inferred from the DNA itself. There are more than 95,000 clones in the sample; 65% to 90% occur only once, and approximately 6.6% lies in the top ten. Germline V CDR1 and CDR2: LGHNA, YNFKEQ. Trimming took off 3 bases at V and 0 bases at J, with 14 bases between the two ends. The CDR3 is 16 amino acids. The sequence came from an elderly man with active or convalescent COVID-19. The chain carries TRBV4-2 and TRBJ1-1, with D possibly being TRBD1 (6 bases). Sequenced sample: peripheral blood. The DNA for the CDR3 is TGTGCCAGCAGCCAGCCGGGGGGCCTCATGAACACTGAAGCTTTCTTT. It translates to CASSQPGGLMNTEAFF.